Presented here are 25 T cell receptor beta chains from one specimen sequenced in a study of T cell repertoires in cytomegalovirus infection. One entry per CDR3 protein, called by TCRdb with MiXCR from the reads. The table shows more than 150,000 distinct CDR3 sequences, with roughly 19% occurring only once. The specimen was PBMCs. The receptors were gathered from a human donor in good health (CMV status not recorded). Some clones in this sample may be carry-over from other donors' samples.

The J gene is TRBJ1-5, the V gene TRBV4-1; D not resolved. The CDR3 is 14 residues long. Germline values: CDR1 MGHRA, CDR2 YSYEKL. V was trimmed by 4 bases and J by 7 bases, leaving 14 bases between them. DNA of the CDR3: TGCGCCAGCAGCCCGCCAGAAACGCGGCAGCCCCAGCATTTT. Encoded protein: CASSPPETRQPQHF.

This clonotype has a handful of counts. The chain combines TRBV5-6 with TRBJ1-5, with TRBD1 identical over 10 bases. Unmatched junction bases numbered 12, after V lost 3 bases and J lost 6 bases. This CDR3 has 17 amino acids. Germline lookup yields CDR1 SGHDT and CDR2 YYEEEE. The CDR3 sequence: CASSYLGQGGFAQPQHF. As DNA, the CDR3 is TGTGCCAGCAGCTACCTTGGACAGGGGGGGTTCGCTCAGCCCCAGCATTTT.

This clonotype was picked up a small number of times. The chain links TRBV20-1 to TRBJ2-1; the D is unclear. The V gene lost 0 bases and the J gene lost 2 bases, with 8 bases spanning the gap. CDR1 DFQATT and CDR2 SNEGSKA come from the germline V gene (reference sequence). The CDR3 extends over 14 amino acids. The chain's CDR3 is CSARESPAYNEQFF. CDR3 in DNA: TGCAGTGCTAGAGAATCCCCCGCCTACAATGAGCAGTTCTTC.

The chain is built from TRBV6-2 or TRBV6-3 and TRBJ2-2; 8 positions match TRBD1. The CDR3 is 18 amino acids. CDR1 is MNHEY and CDR2 is SVGEGT in the germline V gene. V was clipped by 7 bases and J by 7 bases; unmatched bases: 20. This chain's CDR3 is CASTRLGVGTGSVGELFF. CDR3 bases: TGTGCCAGCACCCGGCTAGGGGTCGGGACAGGCTCTGTCGGGGAGCTGTTTTTT.

CDR3 residues: CASSPLGETEAFF. The CDR3 DNA sequence: TGTGCCAGCAGCCCTTTGGGGGAAACTGAAGCTTTCTTT. The genes are TRBV7-9 and TRBJ1-1; weak D call: TRBD1 (5 bases). The V gene lost 5 bases and the J gene lost 5 bases, with 12 bases spanning the gap. Germline CDR1 SEHNR, CDR2 FQNEAQ (reference sequence). The CDR3 has 13 residues.

This clonotype was found many times. This chain links TRBV6-2 or TRBV6-3 with TRBJ2-1, with TRBD2 matching over 7 bases. Trimming at V came to 6 bases and at J to 6 bases, leaving 11 bases not matched to a gene. The CDR3 has 15 amino acids. Germline V gene data show CDR1 as MNHEY and CDR2 as SVGEGT. In nucleotides, the CDR3 is TGTGCCAGCAGCCTCAGCGGGGAACCCTTCAATGAGCAGTTCTTC. Translation: CASSLSGEPFNEQFF.

This rearrangement joins TRBV12-3 or TRBV12-4 to TRBJ2-1; 7 bases match TRBD2. The CDR3 loop spans 16 amino acids. After removal of 6 bases from V and 5 bases from J, the junction contained 13 bases not matched to a gene. The CDR3 region has the DNA TGTGCCAGCAGATCCCCTCTAGCGGTGTCTAACAATGAGCAGTTCTTC. Translated, it gives CASRSPLAVSNNEQFF.

The chain joins TRBV19 to TRBJ2-1; TRBD1 is a possible D gene (5 bases). Germline V gene lookup returns CDR1 LNHDA and CDR2 SQIVND (reference sequence). The CDR3 runs to 15 residues. With 7 bases removed from V and 0 bases from J, the gap between germline ends came to 13 bases. The chain's CDR3 is CASTLDSSSYNEQFF. Written as DNA, the CDR3 is TGTGCCAGTACCCTCGACAGTAGCTCCTACAATGAGCAGTTCTTC.

This clonotype occurred many times. This chain links TRBV7-3 with TRBJ1-1; D call uncertain. The V gene's germline CDR1 is SGHTA and CDR2 FQGTGA. V lost 5 bases to trimming and J lost 1 base, with 14 bases between them. CDR3 length equals 15 residues. The CDR3 DNA reads as TGTGCCAGCAGCCATGATTCCGGACGGAACACTGAAGCTTTCTTT. Amino acid sequence: CASSHDSGRNTEAFF.

V gene TRBV2 combines with J gene TRBJ2-5, with D tentatively TRBD1 or TRBD2 (5 bases each). The CDR3 covers 13 residues. Germline CDR1 SNHLY, CDR2 FYNNEI. With 4 bases removed from V and 3 bases from J, the gap between germline ends came to 9 bases. The CDR3 loop reads CASSAGPKETQYF. CDR3 bases: TGTGCCAGCAGTGCGGGACCCAAAGAGACCCAGTACTTC.

This clonotype was seen a handful of times. The rearrangement uses TRBV28 and TRBJ2-6; perhaps TRBD1 as D (6 bases). The ends were cut back, 9 bases at V and 0 bases at J, with 15 bases in the middle. The CDR3 totals 16 residues. Germline V gene lookup returns CDR1 MDHEN and CDR2 SYDVKM. The CDR3 DNA reads TGTGCCAGTAAGCGGACAGAGAGCTCTGGGGCCAACGTCCTGACTTTC. Encoded protein: CASKRTESSGANVLTF.

A few counts support this clonotype. This chain joins TRBV29-1 and TRBJ2-1; D is undetermined. Per the germline V gene, CDR1 is SQVTM and CDR2 is ANQGSEA. This CDR3 is 11 amino acids long. V was trimmed by 6 bases and J by 8 bases, leaving 11 bases between them. The DNA of the CDR3 is TGCAGCGTCTCTCCCTATGATGAGCAGTTCTTC. This codes for CSVSPYDEQFF.

This clonotype has a count of ten or more. The chain recombines TRBV7-2 with TRBJ1-6; D possibly corresponds to TRBD1 (5 bases). There are 15 residues in the CDR3. Trimming cost V 5 bases and J 6 bases, with 14 bases left between them. Germline V gene sequence: CDR1 SGHTA, CDR2 FQGNSA. CDR3 DNA: TGTGCCAGCAGCCTGTTGAGACAGAGTAATTCACCCCTCCACTTT. Residues: CASSLLRQSNSPLHF. Full variable domain (remainder filled in from reference TRBV7-2 and TRBJ1-6): GAGVSQSPSNKVTEKGKDVELRCDPISGHTALYWYRQSLGQGLEFLIYFQGNSAPDKSGLPSDRFSAERTGGSVSTLTIQRTQQEDSAVYLCASSLLRQSNSPLHFGNGTRLTVT.

This clonotype was recorded a few times. The chain couples TRBV6-6 to TRBJ2-3; D tentatively fits TRBD1 or TRBD2 (6 bases each). Germline CDR1 is MNHNY and CDR2 is SVGAGI (reference sequence). The V end lost 5 bases, the J end lost 3 bases, and 12 bases lay between the germline ends. The CDR3 has 14 residues. This chain's CDR3 is CASSLGGPTDTQYF. CDR3 coding DNA: TGTGCCAGCAGTCTGGGGGGCCCGACAGATACGCAGTATTTT.

The chain recombines TRBV12-5 with TRBJ1-5, with a tentative D call TRBD1 (5 bases). The CDR3 loop spans 15 amino acids. Trimming removed 2 bases from V and 8 bases from J, with 16 bases in between. Per the germline V gene, CDR1 is LGHNT and CDR2 is FRNRAP. CDR3 region: CASGLLEQVIKPQHF. The CDR3 bases are TGTGCTAGTGGTTTGTTGGAACAGGTGATCAAGCCCCAGCATTTT.

This clonotype has a handful of counts. The chain couples TRBV28 to TRBJ1-2; 12 nucleotides line up with TRBD1. V gave up 6 bases and J gave up 7 bases; unmatched junction bases: 6. Germline assignment: CDR1 MDHEN and CDR2 SYDVKM. The CDR3 covers 14 residues. The CDR3: CASSSGQGAAGYTF. CDR3 coding DNA: TGTGCCAGCAGCTCGGGACAGGGGGCGGCTGGCTACACCTTC.

This clonotype was observed at least ten times. The chain employs TRBV7-2 and TRBJ2-7; tentative D call: TRBD2 (6 bases). V was pared by 4 bases and J by 0 bases, with 10 bases between. Germline V gene sequence: CDR1 SGHTA, CDR2 FQGNSA. This CDR3 region has 14 residues. The CDR3 loop is CASSSGLGSYEQYF. DNA for the CDR3: TGTGCCAGCAGCTCGGGACTTGGCTCCTACGAGCAGTACTTC.

The chain links TRBV19 to TRBJ1-1, with D possibly being TRBD1 (6 bases). This CDR3 has 14 residues. Germline V CDR1 and CDR2: LNHDA, SQIVND (reference sequence). The V gene lost 1 base and the J gene lost 4 bases, with 10 bases spanning the gap. CDR3 sequence (DNA): TGTGCCAGTAGTATAGTGGGCAGGGGCACTGAAGCTTTCTTT. Translated: CASSIVGRGTEAFF.

The chain is built from TRBV29-1 and TRBJ2-3; 10 bases agree with TRBD2. The CDR3 extends over 18 amino acids. J lost 2 bases, V lost 5 bases, and 16 bases had no gene match. Germline CDR1 SQVTM, CDR2 ANQGSEA. The CDR3 DNA is TGCAGCGTTCTTGGGATAAATTCCGGGACTAGCGACACAGATACGCAGTATTTT. This codes for CSVLGINSGTSDTDTQYF.

The chain employs TRBV15 and TRBJ2-2; perhaps D is TRBD1 or TRBD2 (5 bases each). V was pared by 0 bases and J by 0 bases, with 8 bases between. The CDR3 is made up of 16 amino acids. From germline, CDR1 is LNHNV and CDR2 YYDKDF (reference sequence). CDR3 bases: TGTGCCACCAGCAGAGATATGGGGGCGAACACCGGGGAGCTGTTTTTT. It translates to CATSRDMGANTGELFF.

There are a few counts of this clonotype. One junction end disagrees with the germline gene, perhaps due to a read error. The chain links TRBV18 to TRBJ2-1; 9 bases agree with TRBD1. CDR3 length equals 12 residues. CDR1 is KGHSH, CDR2 LQKENI, per germline. CDR3 nucleotides: TGTGCCAGCTCCCCACAAGGGGACAGGGAGGACTTC. This codes for CASSPQGDREDF.

This clonotype was picked up many times. This chain connects TRBV7-6 to TRBJ2-2; D is uncertain. The CDR3 is 12 amino acids. Germline V lookup: CDR1 SGHVS, CDR2 FNYEAQ. V gave up 3 bases and J gave up 6 bases, with 5 bases separating them. The CDR3 coding sequence is TGTGCCAGCAGCTTGGACCCCGGGGAGCTGTTTTTT. This encodes CASSLDPGELFF.

This clonotype was observed a handful of times. The rearrangement links TRBV5-1 to TRBJ1-3, with 8 bases identical to TRBD1. CDR1 SGHRS and CDR2 YFSETQ come from the germline V gene. J gave up 5 bases and V 2 bases, and 6 bases lay outside the gene matches. This CDR3 comprises 15 residues. The CDR3 DNA reads TGCGCCAGCAGCTTAACCGGACAGGGTAGAAACACCATATATTTT. Translated, it gives CASSLTGQGRNTIYF.

This clonotype was counted a few times. The rearrangement links TRBV5-1 to TRBJ1-1, with no clear D. The ends were cut back, 1 base at V and 1 base at J, with 11 bases in the middle. In germline, CDR1 is SGHRS, CDR2 YFSETQ. The length of the CDR3 is 15 residues. The CDR3 sequence: CASSLFRFPNTEAFF. CDR3 nucleotides: TGCGCCAGCAGCTTGTTCCGGTTCCCGAACACTGAAGCTTTCTTT.

This clonotype was seen at least ten times. This chain connects TRBV6-1 to TRBJ2-1; D gene unclear. The CDR3 covers 11 residues. From germline, CDR1 is MNHNS and CDR2 SASEGT. V was clipped by 6 bases and J by 9 bases, with 9 bases between them. The CDR3 DNA reads TGTGCCAGCAGCTCTTCGGGTGAGCAGTTCTTC. Protein: CASSSSGEQFF.